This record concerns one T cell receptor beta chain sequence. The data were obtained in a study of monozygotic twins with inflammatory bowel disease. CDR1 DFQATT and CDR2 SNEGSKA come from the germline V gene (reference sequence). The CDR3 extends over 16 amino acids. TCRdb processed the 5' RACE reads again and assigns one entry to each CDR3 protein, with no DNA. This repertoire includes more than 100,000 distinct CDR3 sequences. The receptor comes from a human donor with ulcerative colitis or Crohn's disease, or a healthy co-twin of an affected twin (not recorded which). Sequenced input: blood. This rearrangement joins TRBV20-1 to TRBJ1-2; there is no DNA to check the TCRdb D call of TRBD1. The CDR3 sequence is CSASGTGPIIHYGYTF.